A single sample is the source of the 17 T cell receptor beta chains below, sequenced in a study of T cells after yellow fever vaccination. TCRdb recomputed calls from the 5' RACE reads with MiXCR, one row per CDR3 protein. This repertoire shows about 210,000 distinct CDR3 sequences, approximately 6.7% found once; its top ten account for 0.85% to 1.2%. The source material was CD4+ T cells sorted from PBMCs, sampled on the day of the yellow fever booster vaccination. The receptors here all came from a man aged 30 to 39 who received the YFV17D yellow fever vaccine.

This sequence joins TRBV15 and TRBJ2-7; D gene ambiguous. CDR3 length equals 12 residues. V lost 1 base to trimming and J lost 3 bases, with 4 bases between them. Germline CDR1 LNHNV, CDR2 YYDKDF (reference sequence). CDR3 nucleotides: TGTGCCACCAGCAGAGCCCTCTACGAGCAGTACTTC. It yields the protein CATSRALYEQYF.

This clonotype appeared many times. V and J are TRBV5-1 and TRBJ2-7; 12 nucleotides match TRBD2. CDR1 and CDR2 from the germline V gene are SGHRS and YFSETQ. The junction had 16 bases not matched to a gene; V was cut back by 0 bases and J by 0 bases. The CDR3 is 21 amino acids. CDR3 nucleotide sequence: TGCGCCAGCAGCTTGGGGACTAGCGGGGCTGTTCAGCTGATTTTCTCCTACGAGCAGTACTTC. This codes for CASSLGTSGAVQLIFSYEQYF. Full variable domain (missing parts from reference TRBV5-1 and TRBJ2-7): KAGVTQTPRYLIKTRGQQVTLSCSPISGHRSVSWYQQTPGQGLQFLFEYFSETQRNKGNFPGRFSGRQFSNSRSEMNVSTLELGDSALYLCASSLGTSGAVQLIFSYEQYFGPGTRLTVT.

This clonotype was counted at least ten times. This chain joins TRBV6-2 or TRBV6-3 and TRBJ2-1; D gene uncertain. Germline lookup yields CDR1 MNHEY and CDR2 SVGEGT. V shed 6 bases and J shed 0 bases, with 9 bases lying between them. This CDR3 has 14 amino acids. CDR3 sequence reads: CASSRPSSYNEQFF. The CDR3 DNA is TGTGCCAGCAGCCGCCCAAGCTCCTACAATGAGCAGTTCTTC.

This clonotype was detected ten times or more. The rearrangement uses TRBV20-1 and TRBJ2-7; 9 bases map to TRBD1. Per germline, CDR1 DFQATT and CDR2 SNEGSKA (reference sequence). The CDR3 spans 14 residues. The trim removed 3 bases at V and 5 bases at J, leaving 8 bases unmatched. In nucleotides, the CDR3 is TGCAGTGCTAGTAAAATAGGGGACAGGGACGAGCAGTACTTC. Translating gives CSASKIGDRDEQYF.

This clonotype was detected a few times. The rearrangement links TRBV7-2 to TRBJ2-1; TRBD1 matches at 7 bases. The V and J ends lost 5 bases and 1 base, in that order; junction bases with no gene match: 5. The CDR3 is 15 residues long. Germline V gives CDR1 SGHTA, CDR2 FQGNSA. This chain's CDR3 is CASSNSGGSYNEQFF. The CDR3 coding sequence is TGTGCCAGCAGCAACTCAGGGGGTTCCTACAATGAGCAGTTCTTC.

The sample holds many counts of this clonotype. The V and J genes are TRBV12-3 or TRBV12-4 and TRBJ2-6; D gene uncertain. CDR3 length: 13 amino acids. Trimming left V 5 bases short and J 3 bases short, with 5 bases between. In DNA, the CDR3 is TGTGCCAGCAGTATTGATGGGGCCAACGTCCTGACTTTC. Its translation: CASSIDGANVLTF.

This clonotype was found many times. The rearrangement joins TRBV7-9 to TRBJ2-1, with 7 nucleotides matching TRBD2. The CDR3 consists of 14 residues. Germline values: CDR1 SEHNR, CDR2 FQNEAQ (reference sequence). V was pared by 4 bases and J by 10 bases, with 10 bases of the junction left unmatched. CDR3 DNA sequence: TGTGCCAGCAGCTCCCTAGGGAGGGTTCGGGAGCAGTTCTTC. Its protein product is CASSSLGRVREQFF.

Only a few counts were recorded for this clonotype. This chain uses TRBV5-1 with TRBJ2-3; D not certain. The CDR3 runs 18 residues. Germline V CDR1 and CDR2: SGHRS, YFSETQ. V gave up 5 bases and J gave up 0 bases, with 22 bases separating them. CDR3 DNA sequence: TGCGCCAGCAGTGACCGGGTCCGAGAGGTCTTTAGCACAGATACGCAGTATTTT. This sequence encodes CASSDRVREVFSTDTQYF.

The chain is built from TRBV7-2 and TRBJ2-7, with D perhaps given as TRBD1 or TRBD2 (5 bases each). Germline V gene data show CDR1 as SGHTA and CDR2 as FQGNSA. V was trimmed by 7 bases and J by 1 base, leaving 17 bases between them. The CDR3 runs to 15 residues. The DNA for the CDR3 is TGTGCCAGCAATAGGCTCGGGGCCCTTTCCTACGAGCAGTACTTC. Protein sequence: CASNRLGALSYEQYF.

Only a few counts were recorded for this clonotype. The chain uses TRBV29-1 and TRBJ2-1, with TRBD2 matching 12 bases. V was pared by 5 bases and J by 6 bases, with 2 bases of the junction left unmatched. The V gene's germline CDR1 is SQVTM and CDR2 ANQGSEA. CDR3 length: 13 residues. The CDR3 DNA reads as TGCAGCGTTCCTAGCGGGAGGGCCAATGAGCAGTTCTTC. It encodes CSVPSGRANEQFF.

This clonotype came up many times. CDR3 protein: CASSLGAIAGPYNEQFF. The CDR3 bases are TGCGCCAGCAGCTTGGGAGCCATAGCTGGGCCTTACAATGAGCAGTTCTTC. V is TRBV5-1 and J is TRBJ2-1; D is uncertain. The CDR3 covers 17 residues. V lost 0 bases and J 4 bases, leaving 17 bases between the germline ends. Germline V gene lookup returns CDR1 SGHRS and CDR2 YFSETQ.

The CDR3 loop reads CAWSVRSGLRILNEQFF. The CDR3 DNA is TGTGCCTGGAGTGTAAGGTCGGGACTGCGGATTTTAAATGAGCAGTTCTTC. The chain employs TRBV30 and TRBJ2-1, with D possibly TRBD2 on 6 matching bases. The CDR3 totals 17 residues. The germline V gene has CDR1 GTSNPN and CDR2 SVGIG (reference sequence). The V and J ends lost 0 bases and 7 bases respectively, with 22 bases between them.

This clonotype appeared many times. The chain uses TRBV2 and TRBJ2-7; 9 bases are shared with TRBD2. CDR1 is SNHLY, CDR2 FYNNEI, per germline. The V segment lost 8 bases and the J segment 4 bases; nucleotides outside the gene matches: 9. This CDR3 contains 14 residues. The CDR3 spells CASRTTSGLYEQYF. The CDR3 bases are TGTGCCAGCCGAACCACTAGCGGGTTATACGAGCAGTACTTC.

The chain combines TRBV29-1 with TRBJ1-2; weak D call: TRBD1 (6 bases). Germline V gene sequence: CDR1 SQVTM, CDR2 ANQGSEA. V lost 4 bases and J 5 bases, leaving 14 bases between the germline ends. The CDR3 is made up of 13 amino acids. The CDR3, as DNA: TGCAGCGTTGCGCCCGGGGGCGCATATGGCTACACCTTC. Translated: CSVAPGGAYGYTF.

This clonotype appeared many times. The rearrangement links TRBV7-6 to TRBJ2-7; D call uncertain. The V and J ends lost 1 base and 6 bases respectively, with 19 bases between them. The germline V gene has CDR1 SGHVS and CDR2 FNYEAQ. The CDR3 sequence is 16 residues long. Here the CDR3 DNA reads TGTGCCAGCAGCTTAGAAGGTCAATCCCCCCGGGCCGAGCAGTACTTC. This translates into CASSLEGQSPRAEQYF.

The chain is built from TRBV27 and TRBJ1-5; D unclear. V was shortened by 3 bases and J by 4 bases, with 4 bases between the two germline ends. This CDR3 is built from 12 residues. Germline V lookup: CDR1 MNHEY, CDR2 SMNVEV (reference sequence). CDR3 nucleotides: TGTGCCAGCAGTTTTAGAAATCAGCCCCAGCATTTT. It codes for CASSFRNQPQHF.

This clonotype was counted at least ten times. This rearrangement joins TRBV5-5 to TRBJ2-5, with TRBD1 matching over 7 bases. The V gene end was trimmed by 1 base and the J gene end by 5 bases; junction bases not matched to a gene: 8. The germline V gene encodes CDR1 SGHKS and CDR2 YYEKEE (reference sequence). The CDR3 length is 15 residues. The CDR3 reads CASSLSNRGLETQYF. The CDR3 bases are TGTGCCAGCAGCTTGTCCAACAGGGGTTTGGAGACCCAGTACTTC.